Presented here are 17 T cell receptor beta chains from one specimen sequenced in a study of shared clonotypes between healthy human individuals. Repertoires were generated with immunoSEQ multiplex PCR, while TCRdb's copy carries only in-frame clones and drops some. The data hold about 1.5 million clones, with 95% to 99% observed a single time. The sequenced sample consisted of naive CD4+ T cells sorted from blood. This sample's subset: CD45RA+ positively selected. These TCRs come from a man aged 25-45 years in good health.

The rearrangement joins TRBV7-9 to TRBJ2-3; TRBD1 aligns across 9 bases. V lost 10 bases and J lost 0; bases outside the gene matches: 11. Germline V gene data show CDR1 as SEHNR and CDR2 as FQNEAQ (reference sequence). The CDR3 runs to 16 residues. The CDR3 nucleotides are TGTGCCACCAGACCACAGGACAGGGGCAGCACAGATACGCAGTATTTT. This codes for CATRPQDRGSTDTQYF.

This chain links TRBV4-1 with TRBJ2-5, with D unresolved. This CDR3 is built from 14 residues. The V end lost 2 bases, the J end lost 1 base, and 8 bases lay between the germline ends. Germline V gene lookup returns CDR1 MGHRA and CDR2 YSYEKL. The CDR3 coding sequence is TGCGCCAGCAGCCAATTCATCAGCCAAGAGACCCAGTACTTC. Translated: CASSQFISQETQYF.

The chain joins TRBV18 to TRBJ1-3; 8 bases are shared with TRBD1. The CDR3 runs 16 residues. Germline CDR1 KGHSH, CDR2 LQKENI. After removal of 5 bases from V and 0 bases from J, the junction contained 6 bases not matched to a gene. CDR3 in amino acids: CASSASGTGSGNTIYF. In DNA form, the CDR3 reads TGTGCCAGCTCAGCCTCCGGGACAGGCTCTGGAAACACCATATATTTT. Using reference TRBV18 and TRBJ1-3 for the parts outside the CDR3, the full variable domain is NAGVMQNPRHLVRRRGQEARLRCSPMKGHSHVYWYRQLPEEGLKFMVYLQKENIIDESGMPKERFSAEFPKEGPSILRIQQVVRGDSAAYFCASSASGTGSGNTIYFGEGSWLTVV.

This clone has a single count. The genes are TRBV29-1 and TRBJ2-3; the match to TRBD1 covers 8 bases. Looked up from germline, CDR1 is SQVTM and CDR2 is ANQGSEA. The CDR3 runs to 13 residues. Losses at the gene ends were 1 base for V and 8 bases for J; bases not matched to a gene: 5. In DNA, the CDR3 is TGCAGCGTTGAAGGCGGACAGGGAGTTACGCAGTATTTT. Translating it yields CSVEGGQGVTQYF.

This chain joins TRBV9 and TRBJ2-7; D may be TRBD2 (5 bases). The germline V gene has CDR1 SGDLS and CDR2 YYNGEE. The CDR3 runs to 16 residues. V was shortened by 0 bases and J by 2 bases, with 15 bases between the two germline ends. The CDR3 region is CASSVGATFGTYEQYF. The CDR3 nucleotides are TGTGCCAGCAGCGTAGGGGCCACCTTCGGGACCTACGAGCAGTACTTC.

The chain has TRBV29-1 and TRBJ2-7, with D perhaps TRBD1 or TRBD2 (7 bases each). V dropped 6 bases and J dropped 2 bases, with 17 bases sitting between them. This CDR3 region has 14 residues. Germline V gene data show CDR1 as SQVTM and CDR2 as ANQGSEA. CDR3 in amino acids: CSVNLPGGAYEQYF. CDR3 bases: TGCAGCGTGAACCTACCAGGGGGGGCCTACGAGCAGTACTTC.

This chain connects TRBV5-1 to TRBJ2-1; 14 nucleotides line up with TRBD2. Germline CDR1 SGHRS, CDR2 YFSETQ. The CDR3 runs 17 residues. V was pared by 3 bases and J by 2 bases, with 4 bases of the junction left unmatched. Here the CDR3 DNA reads TGCGCCAGCAGCTCCGGACTAGCGGGAGGTGCCTACAATGAGCAGTTCTTC. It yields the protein CASSSGLAGGAYNEQFF.

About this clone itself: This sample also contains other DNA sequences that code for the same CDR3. CDR3 nucleotide sequence: TGTGCCAGCAGCGTAGCCCTAGCGGGAGTAGACAATGAGCAGTTCTTC. Encoded protein: CASSVALAGVDNEQFF. The chain carries TRBV9 and TRBJ2-1; 10 bases are a match to TRBD2. Germline V gene data show CDR1 as SGDLS and CDR2 as YYNGEE. The junction had 5 bases not matched to a gene; V was cut back by 0 bases and J by 5 bases. This CDR3 region has 16 residues.

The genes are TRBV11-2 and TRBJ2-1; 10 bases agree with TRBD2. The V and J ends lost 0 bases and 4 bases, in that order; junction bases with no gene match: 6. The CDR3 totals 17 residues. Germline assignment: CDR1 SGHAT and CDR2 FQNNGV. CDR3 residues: CASSLDLAGEEYNEQFF. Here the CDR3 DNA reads TGTGCCAGCAGCTTAGATCTAGCGGGAGAAGAATACAATGAGCAGTTCTTC.

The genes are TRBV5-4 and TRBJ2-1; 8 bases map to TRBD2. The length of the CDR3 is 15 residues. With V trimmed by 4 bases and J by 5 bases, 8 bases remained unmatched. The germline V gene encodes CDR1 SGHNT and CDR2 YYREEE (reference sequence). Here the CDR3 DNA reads TGTGCCAGCAGCCGAGCCGGGACTAGAAACAATGAGCAGTTCTTC. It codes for CASSRAGTRNNEQFF.

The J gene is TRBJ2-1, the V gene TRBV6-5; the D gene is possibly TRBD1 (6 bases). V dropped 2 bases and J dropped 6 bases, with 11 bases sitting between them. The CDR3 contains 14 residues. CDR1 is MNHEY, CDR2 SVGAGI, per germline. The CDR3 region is CASSYGGQLNEQFF. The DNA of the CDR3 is TGTGCCAGCAGTTACGGGGGCCAGCTCAATGAGCAGTTCTTC.

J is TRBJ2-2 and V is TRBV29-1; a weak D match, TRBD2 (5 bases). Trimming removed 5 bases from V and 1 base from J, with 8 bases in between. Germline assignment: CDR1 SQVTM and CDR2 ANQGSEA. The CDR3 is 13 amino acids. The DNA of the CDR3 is TGCAGCGTTAAGAGGGTGAACACCGGGGAGCTGTTTTTT. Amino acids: CSVKRVNTGELFF.

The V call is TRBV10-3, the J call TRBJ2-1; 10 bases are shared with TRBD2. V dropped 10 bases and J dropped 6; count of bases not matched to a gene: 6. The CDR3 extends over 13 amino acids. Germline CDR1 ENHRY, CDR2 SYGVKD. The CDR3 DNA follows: TGTGCCACACGCCTAGCGGGAGTCAATGAGCAGTTCTTC. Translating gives CATRLAGVNEQFF.

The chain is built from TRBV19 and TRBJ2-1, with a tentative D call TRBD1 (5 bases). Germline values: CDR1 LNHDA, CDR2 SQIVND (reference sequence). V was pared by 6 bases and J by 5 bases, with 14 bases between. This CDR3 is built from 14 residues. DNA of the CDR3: TGTGCCAGTAGCCGACAGAATTTGGACAATGAGCAGTTCTTC. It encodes CASSRQNLDNEQFF.

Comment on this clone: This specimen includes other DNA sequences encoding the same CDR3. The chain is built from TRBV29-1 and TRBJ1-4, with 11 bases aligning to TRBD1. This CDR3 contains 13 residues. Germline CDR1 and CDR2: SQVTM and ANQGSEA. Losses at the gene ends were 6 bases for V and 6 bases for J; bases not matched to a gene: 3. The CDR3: CSVGTGGYEKLFF. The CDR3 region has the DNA TGCAGCGTCGGGACAGGGGGGTATGAAAAACTGTTTTTT.

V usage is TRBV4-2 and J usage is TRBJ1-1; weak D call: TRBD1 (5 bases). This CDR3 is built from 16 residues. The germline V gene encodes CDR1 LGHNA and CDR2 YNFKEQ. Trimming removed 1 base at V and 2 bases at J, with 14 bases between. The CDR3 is CASSQVGIRANTEAFF. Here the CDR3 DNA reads TGTGCCAGCAGCCAAGTAGGTATCAGGGCCAACACTGAAGCTTTCTTT.

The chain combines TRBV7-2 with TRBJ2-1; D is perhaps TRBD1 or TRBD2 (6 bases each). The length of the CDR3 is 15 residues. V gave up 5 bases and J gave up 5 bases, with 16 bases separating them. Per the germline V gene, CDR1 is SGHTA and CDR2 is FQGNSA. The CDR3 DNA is TGTGCCAGCAGCCCCTCCCTGGGGGGCCACAATGAGCAGTTCTTC. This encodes CASSPSLGGHNEQFF.